Ten or more counts support the clone carrying this TCR beta chain. The source of the sample is a study of blood T cell repertoires in COVID-19. Study background: Donors in the United States, Italy and Spain gave samples during acute or convalescent COVID-19. PBMCs, B-cell-depleted T cells, or T cells provided the cDNA or gDNA that made up the material.

CDR1 and CDR2 (germline): SEHNR, FQNEAQ (reference sequence). With 5 bases removed from V and 6 bases from J, the gap between germline ends came to 11 bases. CDR3 size: 12 residues. In the authors' workflow: Using reference gene primer amplification, nucleated cell counts were estimated. The repertoire was sequenced with immunoSEQ multiplex PCR; TCRdb's copy has only in-frame clones and lacks some. V, J and clone size are taken as reported in that table, and D and trimming were inferred from the DNA itself. The data hold approximately 200,000 clones, with more than 60% observed a single time. The chain carries TRBV7-9 and TRBJ2-7, with unresolved D. The specimen was peripheral blood. The clonotype was recovered from a woman aged 45-65 years with acute or convalescent COVID-19. This chain's CDR3 is CASSPAVGEQYF. The CDR3 DNA sequence: TGTGCCAGCAGCCCCGCCGTCGGCGAGCAGTACTTC.